This T cell receptor beta chain stems from a study of shared clonotypes between healthy human individuals. V lost 8 bases and J lost 5; bases outside the gene matches: 10. Looked up from germline, CDR1 is LNHDA and CDR2 is SQIVND (reference sequence). The CDR3 has 15 residues. Generated by immunoSEQ multiplex PCR, the TCRdb table keeps only in-frame clones and is missing some. The sample records hundreds of thousands of clones, roughly 70% being singletons. This clone has just a few counts. The receptor's source is a young woman in good health. The rearrangement joins TRBV19 to TRBJ2-1; 9 nucleotides match TRBD2. The sequenced sample consisted of memory CD4+ T cells sorted from blood. Subset noted: CD45RA-negative fraction. CDR3 sequence: CASLSVAGVHNEQFF. The CDR3 coding sequence is TGTGCCAGTCTTTCTGTAGCGGGAGTTCACAATGAGCAGTTCTTC.